This passage covers 14 T cell receptor beta chains from one sample sequenced in a study of blood T cells in healthy people across ages. With a J-beta primer mix and a sample-barcoded 5' primer, a second PCR ran about 7 to 12 cycles. In TCRdb, the 5' RACE reads were re-called with MiXCR into one record per CDR3 protein. Here the sample spans about 1.5 million distinct CDR3 sequences, 42% being singletons. The source material was blood. Every receptor here comes from a young woman in good health.

The table lists this clonotype with many counts. The chain has TRBV20-1 and TRBJ1-5, with 10 nucleotides matching TRBD1. The CDR3 spans 15 residues. The V segment lost 0 bases and the J segment 7 bases; nucleotides outside the gene matches: 6. Germline values: CDR1 DFQATT, CDR2 SNEGSKA (reference sequence). The CDR3 here is CSARDRDRGGQPQHF. The CDR3 coding sequence is TGCAGTGCTAGAGATCGGGACAGGGGAGGGCAGCCCCAGCATTTT.

The chain couples TRBV27 to TRBJ1-2; 7 nucleotides align to TRBD1. After removal of 6 bases from V and 7 bases from J, the junction contained 8 bases not matched to a gene. The germline gives CDR1 MNHEY, CDR2 SMNVEV (reference sequence). The CDR3 is 13 residues long. The CDR3 loop is CASSPDRVVGYTF. The CDR3 DNA sequence: TGTGCCAGCAGCCCCGACAGGGTGGTTGGCTACACCTTC.

This clonotype was counted between two and nine times. A read error may be the cause here, since a much bigger clone is one base away. This chain connects TRBV7-6 to TRBJ2-1; D is uncertain. The CDR3 is 11 residues long. Germline V lookup: CDR1 SGHVS, CDR2 FNYEAQ. CDR3 nucleotides: TGTGCCAGCAGCCATTACAGTGAGCAGTTCTTC. Its protein is CASSHYSEQFF.

The CDR3 is CASSFSGMEQETQFF. The CDR3 DNA reads as TGTGCCAGCAGCTTTAGCGGGATGGAACAAGAGACCCAGTTCTTC. The V and J genes are TRBV11-2 and TRBJ2-5; 8 bases agree with TRBD2. The assigned J gene may be wrong: the sequence end matches TRBJ2-1 better. The CDR3 length is 15 residues. CDR1 is SGHAT, CDR2 FQNNGV, per germline.

This clonotype was counted only a few times. The rearrangement links TRBV20-1 to TRBJ2-5; 10 nucleotides align to TRBD2. CDR3 length: 14 amino acids. J was trimmed by 5 bases and V by 4 bases; bases with no gene match: 7. Per the germline V gene, CDR1 is DFQATT and CDR2 is SNEGSKA (reference sequence). Here the CDR3 DNA reads TGCAGTGCTACGAGGGGACTAGCGTCTGAGACCCAGTACTTC. Protein sequence: CSATRGLASETQYF.

The gene calls are TRBV4-1 and TRBJ1-2; unclear D gene. Germline V gives CDR1 MGHRA, CDR2 YSYEKL. The CDR3 is 16 amino acids. Between the trimmed V and J ends, which lost 0 bases and 8 bases, there was a span of 19 bases. As DNA, the CDR3 is TGCGCCAGCAGCCAAGATCACTCGGGAGTAGAGAGGGGCTACACCTTC. It yields the protein CASSQDHSGVERGYTF.

This clonotype was picked up one time. The chain links TRBV4-3 to TRBJ2-7, with D unclear. V lost 3 bases and J 3 bases, leaving 9 bases between the germline ends. CDR1 is LGHNA, CDR2 YSLEER, per germline. The length of the CDR3 is 13 residues. The DNA of the CDR3 is TGCGCCAGCAGCCAGGCCCGATTCTACGAGCAGTACTTC. This codes for CASSQARFYEQYF.

A remark on this clonotype: An end of the junction differs from the germline gene, which may be a read error. CDR3 amino acids: CATEGQGNKEQFF. CDR3 nucleotides: TGTGCCACCGAGGGACAGGGGAACAAGGAGCAGTTCTTC. The chain is built from TRBV10-3 and TRBJ2-1; 10 bases are a match to TRBD1. The length of the CDR3 is 13 residues. Germline V gene lookup returns CDR1 ENHRY and CDR2 SYGVKD.

This chain links TRBV12-3 or TRBV12-4 with TRBJ2-7; D remains ambiguous. The length of the CDR3 is 14 residues. V was trimmed by 0 bases and J by 5 bases, leaving 11 bases between them. The CDR3 is CASSLALKRHEQYF. CDR3 sequence (DNA): TGTGCCAGCAGTTTAGCTTTGAAGCGCCACGAGCAGTACTTC.

There are many counts of this clonotype. The gene calls are TRBV10-2 and TRBJ2-7; D gene unclear. V was shortened by 2 bases and J by 7 bases, with 12 bases between the two germline ends. Germline V gene sequence: CDR1 WSHSY, CDR2 SAAADI. This CDR3 has 13 amino acids. The CDR3 reads CASSEVRGGEQYF. As DNA, the CDR3 is TGCGCCAGCAGTGAGGTTCGCGGCGGAGAGCAGTACTTC.

The chain carries TRBV10-3 and TRBJ2-3; 7 bases fit TRBD1. The CDR3 sequence is 13 residues long. CDR1 is ENHRY, CDR2 SYGVKD, per germline. Unmatched junction bases numbered 3, after V lost 7 bases and J lost 2 bases. The CDR3 DNA reads as TGTGCCATCAAGGGGACAGTCACAGATACGCAGTATTTT. Translation gives CAIKGTVTDTQYF.

The CDR3 DNA sequence: TGTGCCAGCAGTTACTCGATCGGATCCAATGAGCAGTTCTTC. Protein product: CASSYSIGSNEQFF. This chain links TRBV6-2 or TRBV6-3 with TRBJ2-1, with no clear D. The V and J ends lost 0 bases and 6 bases respectively, with 9 bases between them. The CDR3 extends over 14 amino acids. Germline V gene data show CDR1 as MNHEY and CDR2 as SVGEGT.

This chain connects TRBV12-3 or TRBV12-4 to TRBJ1-5; 7 nucleotides agree with TRBD1. Germline trimming cut 0 bases from V and 1 base from J; bases unmatched to any gene: 12. This CDR3 spans 19 amino acids. The CDR3 region has the DNA TGTGCCAGCAGTTTAGCCCGACAGGGAGGACTTAGGAGCAATCAGCCCCAGCATTTT. As protein: CASSLARQGGLRSNQPQHF.

This clonotype was observed a few times. The chain combines TRBV6-2 or TRBV6-3 with TRBJ2-6; D is ambiguous. The CDR3 is 14 residues long. The germline V and J ends were trimmed by 8 bases and 4 bases, with 12 bases remaining between them. Germline lookup yields CDR1 MNHEY and CDR2 SVGEGT. The CDR3 DNA reads as TGTGCCAGCCGTCAAACCGCGGGGGCCAACGTCCTGACTTTC. This gives the protein CASRQTAGANVLTF.